These T cell receptor beta chains were read from a single sample in a study of T-cell memory formation after mild COVID-19. TCRdb ran MiXCR on the 5' RACE reads and lists one entry per CDR3 protein. Here the sample spans about 470,000 distinct CDR3 sequences, 15% to 20% being singletons. Sequenced sample: PBMCs or a T cell subset sorted from them (not recorded which). These receptors came from an adult woman who had mild COVID-19 (a few samples of this study predate the infection). Cell type and time point are not known. Both conserved end residues are part of each CDR3. The D gene is left open where the match is weak. Where a row states a size, it is once, few, many or the class of an expanded clone; other rows omit it.

CDR3nt	CDR3aa	v_gene	len	d_gene	j_gene	abundance
TGTGCCAGCTCACCAATACTACCAGGGGGGACCACCGGGGAGCTGTTTTTT	CASSPILPGGTTGELFF	TRBV18	17	-	TRBJ2-2	-
TGTGCCAGCAGCGCCACCGGGACAGGGGATAGCGAGCAGTACTTC	CASSATGTGDSEQYF	TRBV7-9	15	TRBD1	TRBJ2-7	-
TGCAGTGCTAGAGATATGCGTCGGGGGAGGGACACTGAAGCTTTCTTT	CSARDMRRGRDTEAFF	TRBV20-1	16	-	TRBJ1-1	few
TGCGCCAGCAGCTTGGAGCGGACAGGGAGTGGCTACGAGCAGTACTTC	CASSLERTGSGYEQYF	TRBV5-1	16	TRBD1	TRBJ2-7	-
TGCGCCAGCAGCCAAGTAGGGACAGGGTTCTACGAGCAGTACTTC	CASSQVGTGFYEQYF	TRBV4-1	15	TRBD1	TRBJ2-7	once
TGTGCCACCGGGGGGGGGCTGCACGAGCAGTACTTC	CATGGGLHEQYF	TRBV2	12	TRBD2	TRBJ2-7	-
TGTGCCAGCAGCCAATTATCGATGGGACCCTACGAGCAGTACTTC	CASSQLSMGPYEQYF	TRBV14	15	-	TRBJ2-7	-
TGTGCCATCAGTGAGTCAACAGGAACAGGGGGGGCTTTCTTT	CAISESTGTGGAFF	TRBV10-3	14	TRBD1	TRBJ1-1	many
TGTGCCAGTAGTATCGGGTCCGGGATGGTGGCTGAAGCTTTCTTT	CASSIGSGMVAEAFF	TRBV19	15	-	TRBJ1-1	-
TGCAGTGCTAGAGAGTCTAGATTCTACGAGCAGTACTTC	CSARESRFYEQYF	TRBV20-1	13	-	TRBJ2-7	-
TGCGCCAGCAGCCAAGCGGTCATGACTGGAAACACCATATATTTT	CASSQAVMTGNTIYF	TRBV4-1	15	-	TRBJ1-3	few
TGTGCCAGCAGTTTTGGTCGGGACAGCAATTACAATGAGCAGTTCTTC	CASSFGRDSNYNEQFF	TRBV12-3/TRBV12-4	16	TRBD1	TRBJ2-1	-
TGCGCCATCGCGGAGGGGGTCACCGGGGAGCTGTTTTTT	CAIAEGVTGELFF	TRBV5-1	13	-	TRBJ2-2	few
TGTGCCAGCAGTCTCTCCAGGGTATGGCCCCAGCATTTT	CASSLSRVWPQHF	TRBV27	13	-	TRBJ1-5	-
TGTGCCAGCAGCTTAATCCCAGGGAACTACGAGCAGTACTTC	CASSLIPGNYEQYF	TRBV7-3	14	-	TRBJ2-7	-
TGCGCCAGCAGCTTGGTTGGCGGGATCCCCAACACCGGGGAGCTGTTTTTT	CASSLVGGIPNTGELFF	TRBV5-1	17	-	TRBJ2-2	-
TGTGCCAGCAGGACAGGGAGGAGCTCCTACGAGCAGTACTTC	CASRTGRSSYEQYF	TRBV27	14	-	TRBJ2-7	-
TGTGCCAGCAGTGTGAGCGGGAGAAGTTACAATGAGCAGTTCTTC	CASSVSGRSYNEQFF	TRBV12-3/TRBV12-4	15	TRBD2	TRBJ2-1	few
TGTGCCAGCAGCCAAGTTGCCTCCTACGAGCAGTACTTC	CASSQVASYEQYF	TRBV3-1	13	-	TRBJ2-7	-
TGCAGCGTCCTAGGGGGACAGGGGGCGATTCTGGGGACTGAAGCTTTCTTT	CSVLGGQGAILGTEAFF	TRBV29-1	17	TRBD1	TRBJ1-1	-
TGTGCCAGCAGCTTCGGGGGGACACAAGAGACCCAGTACTTC	CASSFGGTQETQYF	TRBV5-4	14	-	TRBJ2-5	-
TGTGCCAGCAGTTTGAGGGGGCCGACTAACACTGAAGCTTTCTTT	CASSLRGPTNTEAFF	TRBV27	15	TRBD1	TRBJ1-1	-
TGCAGTGCTAGAGATCCTACAGGGGAATGGGAAGGCTACACCTTC	CSARDPTGEWEGYTF	TRBV20-1	15	TRBD1	TRBJ1-2	few
TGTGCCAGCAGCTTCGGACTAGCGGGAGTTCAGTGGGCAGATACGCAGTATTTT	CASSFGLAGVQWADTQYF	TRBV7-9	18	TRBD2	TRBJ2-3	-
TGTGCCATCAGTGGGACTAGCGGGGGGTACAATGAGCAGTTCTTC	CAISGTSGGYNEQFF	TRBV10-3	15	TRBD2	TRBJ2-1	few
TGTGCCAGCAGCTTAGGGACAGGGCCCTATGGCTACACCTTC	CASSLGTGPYGYTF	TRBV7-9	14	TRBD1	TRBJ1-2	-
TGTGCCAGTAGTATGGGGACAGGCCCCACGGGAAACTATGGCTACACCTTC	CASSMGTGPTGNYGYTF	TRBV19	17	TRBD1	TRBJ1-2	-
TGTGCCACCAAAAGGGGAGCGGGAGTCTTTAACGGGGAGCTGTTTTTT	CATKRGAGVFNGELFF	TRBV12-3/TRBV12-4	16	TRBD2	TRBJ2-2	-
TGTGCCAGCAGCTTAGGCGGGACAAGGAGTTCTGGGGCCAACGTCCTGACTTTC	CASSLGGTRSSGANVLTF	TRBV7-9	18	-	TRBJ2-6	-
TGTGCCAGCAGTTTGGGAGGGGTCACTGAAGCTTTCTTT	CASSLGGVTEAFF	TRBV12-3/TRBV12-4	13	-	TRBJ1-1	many
TGCGCCAGCAGCTTGGGCCTCGGGACAGGGAGCTACGAGCAGTACTTC	CASSLGLGTGSYEQYF	TRBV5-1	16	TRBD1	TRBJ2-7	-
TGTGCCAGCAGTCAAGAACGGGAGGGAGAAGATACGCAGTATTTT	CASSQEREGEDTQYF	TRBV12-3/TRBV12-4	15	TRBD2	TRBJ2-3	few
TGTGCCAGCAGCGCAACTAGCGGGAGGGCCAGTCCCCAGACCCAGTACTTC	CASSATSGRASPQTQYF	TRBV9	17	TRBD2	TRBJ2-5	-
TGCGCCAGCAGTCCGGGACAGGGCTTTCCCTGGTCAACAAGTGAAGCTTTCTTT	CASSPGQGFPWSTSEAFF	TRBV23-1	18	TRBD1	TRBJ1-1	-
TGTGCCAGCAGCTTAACCACAGATGGCTACACCTTC	CASSLTTDGYTF	TRBV7-9	12	-	TRBJ1-2	few
TGTGCCAGTAATTTCGTGACAGTAAACACTGAAGCTTTCTTT	CASNFVTVNTEAFF	TRBV19	14	-	TRBJ1-1	few
TGTGCCACCAGTGACAGCGGGGGGATTCGAGAGACCCAGTACTTC	CATSDSGGIRETQYF	TRBV24-1	15	TRBD2	TRBJ2-5	-
TGTGCCACCAAGCCCGGGACGGGGAACACTGAAGCTTTCTTT	CATKPGTGNTEAFF	TRBV24-1	14	-	TRBJ1-1	once
TGTGCCAGCAGCGTACATCAGGACCACCGCGCAGATACGCAGTATTTT	CASSVHQDHRADTQYF	TRBV9	16	-	TRBJ2-3	few
TGTGCCAGCAGTTCGGGACAGAATCAGCCCCAGCATTTT	CASSSGQNQPQHF	TRBV12-3/TRBV12-4	13	TRBD1	TRBJ1-5	-
TGTGCCAGCAGTTTGGACAGGACCTACGAGCAGTACTTC	CASSLDRTYEQYF	TRBV5-1	13	TRBD1	TRBJ2-7	many
TGTGCCAGTAGTGTTTGGCAGAATTCTTTCTACGAGCAGTACTTC	CASSVWQNSFYEQYF	TRBV19	15	-	TRBJ2-7	-
TGTGCCAGCAGCTTAGTGGTTAGATACGAGCAGTACTTC	CASSLVVRYEQYF	TRBV11-2	13	-	TRBJ2-7	-
TGTGCCAGCAGTATTGACGGCGGATATGGCTACACCTTC	CASSIDGGYGYTF	TRBV12-3/TRBV12-4	13	-	TRBJ1-2	-
TGCAGCGTTGATTATAGCGGGAGTTGGGAGACCCAGTACTTC	CSVDYSGSWETQYF	TRBV29-1	14	TRBD2	TRBJ2-5	-
TGCGCCAGCAGCCCACGGGGGGCCGGGAACACTGAAGCTTTCTTT	CASSPRGAGNTEAFF	TRBV4-1	15	-	TRBJ1-1	many
TGTGCCTGGAGTCCGACAGGGTGGACAGATACGCAGTATTTT	CAWSPTGWTDTQYF	TRBV30	14	TRBD1	TRBJ2-3	-